The 13 T cell receptor beta chains given below trace back to one sample, sequenced in a study of blood T cell repertoires in COVID-19. Only in-frame clones appear in the TCRdb table, and some are missing; sequencing was by immunoSEQ multiplex PCR. The table includes 180,000 or so clones, 65% to 85% detected once. What was sequenced was PBMCs or T cells enriched from blood (not recorded which). These receptor sequences come from a woman aged 55-75 years who had recovered from COVID-19.

This clone was seen a handful of times. The chain carries TRBV3-1 (or the pseudogene TRBV3-2) and TRBJ2-1, with TRBD1 matching over 9 bases. The CDR3 is 15 amino acids. Germline V lookup: CDR1 LGHDT, CDR2 YNNKEL (reference sequence). With 6 bases clipped from V and 3 bases from J, the junction kept 6 bases outside the gene matches. The CDR3 protein is CASRSQGALYNEQFF. In DNA form, the CDR3 reads TGTGCCAGCAGATCACAGGGGGCACTCTACAATGAGCAGTTCTTC.

The rearrangement uses TRBV30 and TRBJ1-6; D is unresolved. The germline gives CDR1 GTSNPN, CDR2 SVGIG (reference sequence). V was pared by 0 bases and J by 9 bases, with 12 bases between. The CDR3 consists of 14 residues. The CDR3 protein is CAWSVLTSGSPLHF. CDR3 nucleotides: TGTGCCTGGAGTGTGTTGACAAGTGGTTCACCCCTCCACTTT.

The chain is built from TRBV28 and TRBJ2-3; no definite D call. The CDR3 totals 15 residues. CDR1 is MDHEN and CDR2 is SYDVKM in the germline V gene. The V end lost 4 bases, the J end lost 0 bases, and 11 bases lay between the germline ends. The CDR3 here is CASSYSIPSTDTQYF. The CDR3, as DNA: TGTGCCAGCAGTTACAGCATACCTAGCACAGATACGCAGTATTTT.

This clone was detected only a few times. The CDR3 nucleotides read TGCGCCAGCAGCCCGCCCGGTGACACTGAAGCTTTCTTT. Protein: CASSPPGDTEAFF. V usage is TRBV5-1 and J usage is TRBJ1-1; no reliable D call. Germline V gives CDR1 SGHRS, CDR2 YFSETQ. CDR3 size: 13 residues. V dropped 4 bases and J dropped 3 bases, with 10 bases sitting between them. Full variable domain (missing parts from reference TRBV5-1 and TRBJ1-1): KAGVTQTPRYLIKTRGQQVTLSCSPISGHRSVSWYQQTPGQGLQFLFEYFSETQRNKGNFPGRFSGRQFSNSRSEMNVSTLELGDSALYLCASSPPGDTEAFFGQGTRLTVV.

This clone was found a few times. The rearrangement joins TRBV10-2 to TRBJ1-5, with D uncertain. With 8 bases removed from V and 4 bases from J, the gap between germline ends came to 6 bases. The CDR3 is 11 residues long. Germline CDR1 reads WSHSY; CDR2 reads SAAADI. The CDR3 reads CASGGNQPQHF. CDR3 nucleotides: TGCGCCAGCGGAGGGAATCAGCCCCAGCATTTT.

The chain carries TRBV5-1 and TRBJ2-7; D gene uncertain. CDR1 and CDR2 from the germline V gene are SGHRS and YFSETQ. The CDR3 runs to 14 residues. V was pared by 1 base and J by 2 bases, with 10 bases between. CDR3 bases: TGCGCCAGCAGCTTGAATACCGGTGCCTACGAGCAGTACTTC. Its translation: CASSLNTGAYEQYF.

CDR3 sequence (DNA): TGTGCCACAATGGACAGGGATGGGGCCAACGTCCTGACTTTC. The encoded protein is CATMDRDGANVLTF. The chain carries TRBV3-1 (or the pseudogene TRBV3-2) and TRBJ2-6; 8 bases align to TRBD1. This CDR3 is 14 amino acids long. Germline CDR1 LGHDT, CDR2 YNNKEL (reference sequence). V was pared by 10 bases and J by 3 bases, with 5 bases of the junction left unmatched.

The chain has TRBV11-3 and TRBJ2-2; 7 nucleotides line up with TRBD2. V lost 1 base to trimming and J lost 2 bases; unmatched junction nucleotides: 13. Germline V gene lookup returns CDR1 SGHNT and CDR2 YENEEA. There are 19 residues in the CDR3. The CDR3 DNA reads TGTGCCAGCAGCTTAGGGTCCGGAGCGGGGCGCCTAAACACCGGGGAGCTGTTTTTT. It codes for CASSLGSGAGRLNTGELFF.

This clone was seen only a few times. CDR3 sequence: CASSQASGYTGELFF. The DNA of the CDR3 is TGTGCCAGCAGCCAAGCTAGCGGTTACACCGGGGAGCTGTTTTTT. This chain connects TRBV4-2 to TRBJ2-2; 7 nucleotides agree with TRBD2. Losses at the gene ends were 1 base for V and 3 bases for J; bases not matched to a gene: 2. This CDR3 contains 15 residues. The germline V gene encodes CDR1 LGHNA and CDR2 YNFKEQ.

This chain connects TRBV6-5 to TRBJ2-3, with D possibly TRBD2 on 5 matching bases. The germline CDR1 and CDR2 sequences are MNHEY and SVGAGI. There are 15 residues in the CDR3. V was pared by 4 bases and J by 1 base, with 12 bases between. The CDR3: CASSLRGWGTDTQYF. As DNA, the CDR3 is TGTGCCAGCAGTTTGAGAGGGTGGGGCACAGATACGCAGTATTTT.

The V gene is TRBV5-1, the J gene TRBJ1-2, with D tentatively TRBD1 (6 bases). Deletions cut 4 bases from V and 6 bases from J, with 22 bases between. The germline gives CDR1 SGHRS, CDR2 YFSETQ. This CDR3 is 16 amino acids long. CDR3 DNA sequence: TGCGCCAGCAGCCCGGTTTCAGGGGCGAAGATGGATGGCTACACCTTC. Protein product: CASSPVSGAKMDGYTF.

J is TRBJ2-4 and V is TRBV28; weak D call: TRBD1 (5 bases). This CDR3 spans 15 amino acids. Looked up from germline, CDR1 is MDHEN and CDR2 is SYDVKM. V lost 4 bases and J lost 7, with 17 bases in between. The CDR3 region has the DNA TGTGCCAGCAGTTCCCTACAAGGCTCAGGGAACATTCAGTACTTC. Encoded protein: CASSSLQGSGNIQYF.

Remarks on this clone: The same CDR3 can be traced to other DNA sequences in this sample. This chain uses TRBV3-1 (or the pseudogene TRBV3-2) with TRBJ2-7, with no clear D. Trimming cost V 1 base and J 7 bases, with 5 bases left between them. Germline CDR1 LGHDT, CDR2 YNNKEL (reference sequence). The length of the CDR3 is 11 residues. CDR3 residues: CASSQAGEQYF. Written as DNA, the CDR3 is TGTGCCAGCAGCCAAGCGGGTGAGCAGTACTTC.